The following is a T cell receptor (beta chain) sequence with its context. Its antigen is undetermined. Germline CDR1 reads MNHNS; CDR2 reads SASEGT. V shed 1 base and J shed 8 bases, with 11 bases lying between them. This CDR3 contains 13 residues. Produced via immunoSEQ multiplex PCR; TCRdb's table is partial and in-frame only. The data hold thousands of clones, with 91% observed a single time. The data originate from a study of STAT3 mutations in large granular lymphocyte leukemia. Study in general: Over half of T-LGLL patients had one or more immunosuppressive regimens.

Regarding the study as a whole: Every T-cell large granular lymphocyte leukemia patient had at least one immunodominant TCR beta clonotype. Some patients had persisting codominant clonotypes that could mask small clones.

This receptor was taken from a man aged 45-60 years with T-cell large granular lymphocyte leukemia. Some clones in this sample may be carry-over from other donors' samples. Material for sequencing was peripheral blood mononuclear cells. J is TRBJ2-5 and V is TRBV6-1, with unresolved D. CDR3 sequence (DNA): TGTGCCAGCAGTGAAGTTAGCCGGAGAACCCAGTACTTC. Translation: CASSEVSRRTQYF.